A selection of T cell receptor beta chains follows, all from one sample in a study of T cell responses to AZD1222 COVID-19 vaccine. Measured with immunoSEQ multiplex PCR; TCRdb has only the in-frame clones, and not every one. Among under 140,000 clones listed, around nine tenths were seen once. The source was peripheral blood, collected 28 days after the second AZD1222 dose. These receptors all stem from an adult who received the AZD1222 COVID-19 vaccine. Both conserved end residues are part of each CDR3. The D gene is left open where the match is weak. Some rows have no size entry. The others give once, few or many, or a class for an expanded clone.

TGTGCCAGCACGAGCGACGGACACGCCCAAGAGACCCAGTACTTC	CASTSDGHAQETQYF	-	-	TRBV6-5	TRBJ2-5
TGCGCCAGCAGCTTAGTAGCGGGGGAATCGAACACCGGGGAGCTGTTTTTT	CASSLVAGESNTGELFF	TRBD2	-	TRBV5-1	TRBJ2-2
TGCAGCTCATCGACTAACACAGATACGCAGTATTTT	CSSSTNTDTQYF	-	once	TRBV29-1	TRBJ2-3
TGTGCCAGCAATCTGGACAGGGTTGACACCGGGGAGCTGTTTTTT	CASNLDRVDTGELFF	TRBD1	-	TRBV6-6	TRBJ2-2
TGCAGCGCCGATACGATTTCCAACACCGGGGAGCTGTTTTTT	CSADTISNTGELFF	-	-	TRBV29-1	TRBJ2-2
TGTGCCAGCAGCTTACAGAGCGGGGGGTCCAATGAGCAGTTCTTC	CASSLQSGGSNEQFF	TRBD2	-	TRBV5-4	TRBJ2-1
TGTGCCAGCAGCCAGTTGCGGACAGGGGACACCGGGGAGCTGTTTTTT	CASSQLRTGDTGELFF	TRBD1	-	TRBV14	TRBJ2-2
TGTGCCAGCAGTTTAGCGCAGGGCGGCGGCTACACCTTC	CASSLAQGGGYTF	-	-	TRBV12-3/TRBV12-4	TRBJ1-2
TGTGCCAGCAGCGCACAGGGCATGAACACTGAAGCTTTCTTT	CASSAQGMNTEAFF	-	-	TRBV7-2	TRBJ1-1
TGTGCCAGCAGTTACTCGGGAGTCCCCTCGGCGCAGTATTTT	CASSYSGVPSAQYF	-	-	TRBV6-5	TRBJ2-3
TGTGCCAGTAGTATTATGGCCGGGGAGGAAAAACTGTTTTTT	CASSIMAGEEKLFF	-	-	TRBV19	TRBJ1-4
TGTGCCAGCAGTTTATACGGGGGGGTAGCCGAGCAGTACTTC	CASSLYGGVAEQYF	TRBD2	few	TRBV27	TRBJ2-7
TGTGCCAGCAGTGACCGTAGTATGGGGGGCGCGGGCAATCAGCCCCAGCATTTT	CASSDRSMGGAGNQPQHF	-	-	TRBV6-1	TRBJ1-5
TGTGCCAGCAGTTCCCGGGAGGGGCCTAGCTATGGCTACACCTTC	CASSSREGPSYGYTF	-	once	TRBV27	TRBJ1-2
TGTGCCAGTAGTCCCATGGGGAACTATGGCTACACCTTC	CASSPMGNYGYTF	-	-	TRBV19	TRBJ1-2
TGTGCCAGCTCACCCCCCGCGGGACAGGGGAACTATGGCTACACCTTC	CASSPPAGQGNYGYTF	TRBD1	-	TRBV18	TRBJ1-2
TGTGCCAGCAGTTTAAGAGGGAGCTACACCTTC	CASSLRGSYTF	-	-	TRBV12-3/TRBV12-4	TRBJ1-2
TGTGCCAGCGGGACGGGGACAGGCTCATCTCAGCCCCAGCATTTT	CASGTGTGSSQPQHF	TRBD1	-	TRBV3-1/TRBV3-2	TRBJ1-5
TGTGCCAGCAGCTTAGAGTGGGCCAGCGGCTACACCTTC	CASSLEWASGYTF	-	-	TRBV7-2	TRBJ1-2
TGTGCCAGCTCACTGGCCACGGGGAACACTGAAGCTTTCTTT	CASSLATGNTEAFF	-	-	TRBV18	TRBJ1-1
TGTGCCAGCAACCCGACCGTGAACACTGAAGCTTTCTTT	CASNPTVNTEAFF	-	-	TRBV6-5	TRBJ1-1
TGTGCCAGCGGGGAGGACAGGTCATCACCCCTCCACTTT	CASGEDRSSPLHF	TRBD1	-	TRBV2	TRBJ1-6
TGTGCCAGCAGCCAGTCCTTGGGGGTCTCCTACAATGAGCAGTTCTTC	CASSQSLGVSYNEQFF	-	-	TRBV14	TRBJ2-1
TGTGCCACCCTGGGGCCCGGCGGGGAAAAACTGTTTTTT	CATLGPGGEKLFF	-	-	TRBV6-5	TRBJ1-4
TGCAGCGTTGGCGGCCAGGGGCAAGACTATGGCTACACCTTC	CSVGGQGQDYGYTF	-	once	TRBV29-1	TRBJ1-2
TGTGCCAGCAGCCCGCGGACAGGGGGTTGGGAGACCCAGTACTTC	CASSPRTGGWETQYF	TRBD1	-	TRBV7-9	TRBJ2-5
TGCGCCAGCAGCTTGATGCAGGGCCCCTACGAGCAGTACTTC	CASSLMQGPYEQYF	-	few	TRBV5-1	TRBJ2-7
TGTGCCAGTAGTATAGGGGGGACAGGGGGCTACGAGCAGTACTTC	CASSIGGTGGYEQYF	TRBD1	-	TRBV19	TRBJ2-7
TGTGCCAGCAGTGAAAGGACAGGGAGTTATGGCTACACCTTC	CASSERTGSYGYTF	TRBD1	-	TRBV2	TRBJ1-2
TGTGCCACCAGCCGGGGGCGCGGACAGTACTTC	CATSRGRGQYF	-	-	TRBV15	TRBJ2-7
TGTGCCACCAGCAGAGGACAGGGTATTTATCAGCCCCAGCATTTT	CATSRGQGIYQPQHF	TRBD1	-	TRBV15	TRBJ1-5
TGTGCCGGGGGAAGGGGTGGCAATCAGCCCCAGCATTTT	CAGGRGGNQPQHF	-	-	TRBV19	TRBJ1-5
TGTGCCAGCTCATCAGCGGGGGGGCCAAATGAGCAGTTCTTC	CASSSAGGPNEQFF	TRBD2	-	TRBV18	TRBJ2-1
TGTGCCAGCAGGGACAAGGGTGAGCAGTACTTC	CASRDKGEQYF	-	-	TRBV6-5	TRBJ2-7
TGTGCCACCAGCAGAGATCGAGGGACAGGGTCCTACGAGCAGTACTTC	CATSRDRGTGSYEQYF	TRBD1	-	TRBV15	TRBJ2-7
TGTGCCAGCAGCGGGTTATTTGGGCGTAGCTACACCTTC	CASSGLFGRSYTF	-	-	TRBV3-1/TRBV3-2	TRBJ1-2
TGTGCCAGCAGCGGGGACAGTTTTCGCTCCTACGAGCAGTACTTC	CASSGDSFRSYEQYF	TRBD1	once	TRBV9	TRBJ2-7
TGTGCCAGCAGTTACTCGACCGGGGAGGGCTACACCTTC	CASSYSTGEGYTF	-	-	TRBV6-5	TRBJ1-2
TGTGCCAGCAGGGAAACTAGCGGGGGCCTCAATGAGCAGTTCTTC	CASRETSGGLNEQFF	TRBD2	once	TRBV2	TRBJ2-1
TGTGCCAGCAGCTTATTAAACGAGCAGTACTTC	CASSLLNEQYF	-	-	TRBV7-2	TRBJ2-7
TGTGCCAGCTCACCCCGGGACTCTGGGGTCGGCAATCAGCCCCAGCATTTT	CASSPRDSGVGNQPQHF	-	-	TRBV18	TRBJ1-5
TGTGCCAGTAGTATAGGGAGAGGTGGCTACACCTTC	CASSIGRGGYTF	-	-	TRBV19	TRBJ1-2
TGTGCCAGCAGATCGACAGGGGGTAATTCACCCCTCCACTTT	CASRSTGGNSPLHF	TRBD1	-	TRBV6-6	TRBJ1-6
TGTGCCACCAGTGATTCCGGAGGACAGGGACCTAGCAATCAGCCCCAGCATTTT	CATSDSGGQGPSNQPQHF	TRBD1	-	TRBV24-1	TRBJ1-5
TGTGCCAGCAAGGAGACTAGGGGCTACACCTTC	CASKETRGYTF	-	-	TRBV2	TRBJ1-2
TGTGCCAGCAGCTCCTCTAGCACAGATACGCAGTATTTT	CASSSSSTDTQYF	-	-	TRBV7-3	TRBJ2-3
TGTGCCAGCAGCTCCCAGACAGAAAACAATCAGCCCCAGCATTTT	CASSSQTENNQPQHF	-	-	TRBV21-1	TRBJ1-5
TGCGCCAGCAGCCGAGGGACAGGGGGCGCTGAGACCCAGTACTTC	CASSRGTGGAETQYF	TRBD1	-	TRBV4-3	TRBJ2-5
TGTGCCAGCAGCCGAGGACTAGCGGGGGGGCGAGAGACCCAGTACTTC	CASSRGLAGGRETQYF	TRBD2	-	TRBV3-1/TRBV3-2	TRBJ2-5
TGTGCCAGCAGTTTATCGTATGGCTACACCTTC	CASSLSYGYTF	-	-	TRBV27	TRBJ1-2
TGCGCCAGCAGCCGCCGCGGGAACTCGGTGGGAACTGGGGAGCTGTTTTTT	CASSRRGNSVGTGELFF	-	-	TRBV5-1	TRBJ2-2
TGTGCCAGCAGCCCCTTTATGGGAGTAGGAAGCTACGAGCAGTACTTC	CASSPFMGVGSYEQYF	-	-	TRBV3-1/TRBV3-2	TRBJ2-7
TGTGCCAGCCGATGGGACAGGTTCACCGGGGAGCTGTTTTTT	CASRWDRFTGELFF	TRBD1	-	TRBV18	TRBJ2-2
TGTGCCAGCAGCGTAGCCCCCAGGGGTAGTGGAAACACCATATATTTT	CASSVAPRGSGNTIYF	-	-	TRBV9	TRBJ1-3
TGTGCCAGCGCGATAGGGGGCGAAAAACTGTTTTTT	CASAIGGEKLFF	TRBD1	-	TRBV7-2	TRBJ1-4
TGTGCCAGCAGAAGGACTAGCGGGGTGATCGGGGAGCTGTTTTTT	CASRRTSGVIGELFF	TRBD2	-	TRBV7-2	TRBJ2-2
TGTGCCAGCCAACGAGGAGGGGCAACTAATGAAAAACTGTTTTTT	CASQRGGATNEKLFF	-	-	TRBV19	TRBJ1-4
TGTGCCAGCAGCTTATTAAGGGTGCAGACAGGGGAATACGAGCAGTACTTC	CASSLLRVQTGEYEQYF	TRBD1	once	TRBV7-8	TRBJ2-7
TGTGCCAGCAGCTTGGTCGGAAGAAACTACAATGAGCAGTTCTTC	CASSLVGRNYNEQFF	-	-	TRBV5-5	TRBJ2-1